The entry that follows covers one TCR beta chain sequence. Its antigen has not been determined. Base qualities are not at hand, and no much larger clone is one base apart. Trimming takes 4 bases off V and 6 bases off J; junction bases not matched to a gene: 23. For CDR1 and CDR2, the germline V gene lists SGHTA and FQGTGA. Including the terminal cysteine and phenylalanine, the CDR3 comprises 20 residues. The only DNA kept is the CDR3, 60 bases in frame from the first base. The sample belongs to a study of cytomegalovirus exposure and HLA in healthy donors (dated by TCRdb to between 2016 and 2019). In terms of the full investigation: In an earlier analysis of about 560 of the donors, 276 Gb of sequence data and approximately 120 million unique TCR beta sequences from about 179 million T cells were reported. All discovery cohort repertoires had been generated on a single sequencing platform. Because of strong linkage in the cohort, roughly five DR-DQ haplotypes were treated as single units for association and clustering. The study combined high-throughput TCR immunosequencing, statistical association of individual TCRs with disease status, and machine learning to predict cytomegalovirus infection status. An earlier analysis of approximately 630 of the donors applied high-throughput TCR beta sequencing to assess whether each TCR beta V gene segment acted as functional or pseudogenic. HLA typing covered class I and class II loci at four-digit resolution. Among around 400 genotyped donors of the cohort, an average of approximately 200,000 unique TCR beta nucleotide sequences was sequenced per donor, of which about 19% were non-productive. Along with the roughly 700-subject first cohort, a separate validation cohort of more than 90 different subjects was used. The study profiled the T cell repertoires of more than 500 subjects by immunosequencing and related them to cytomegalovirus serostatus. Genome-wide SNP genotypes for about 55% of the roughly 670 donors were used in a later genetic analysis, which treated that subset as a discovery cohort. The genetic ancestry cluster associated with self-reported Caucasian donors included 81% of the roughly 380 genotyped donors. Alongside the repertoire data, information on donor age, sex, ethnicity and CMV serostatus was compiled. Rather than using new phenotypic data, the later analysis identified candidate immune exposures from TCR beta sequences and from how often those sequences occurred across donors. Typing coverage differed by locus: A, B, C, DRB1 and DQB1 were typed in roughly 620-630 donors, DQA1 in about 560, DPA1 in some 610, and DPB1 in 450 to 490. A later analysis re-examined previously published TCR beta repertoires from 610 or so donors and added high-resolution HLA genotyping to investigate patterns of TCR occurrence. An early release covering over 500 HLA-typed donors comprised about 310 gigabases of sequencing data and some 79 million unique TCR sequences. The aim of the study was to test whether cataloging public T cell receptors could identify signatures of past pathogen exposure. Summary of the overall study and its limitations: For the cohort, immune exposure information was limited to CMV serostatus. In this cohort, only TCR beta chains were sequenced, and detectable features were limited by the absence of alpha or paired-chain data. A further reported finding was that TCR beta sequences accurately predicted the HLA-A and HLA-B alleles for most subjects in the first cohort. A later genetic analysis associated a missense DCLRE1C variant with V-gene and J-gene trimming of TCR beta chains, and an independent cohort replicated the association. Specific HLA alleles were associated with around 18,000 TCR beta sequences at a false discovery rate of 0.05 in a later analysis. Seventeen rarely observed V segments, including chromosome 9 orphons, were excluded from the earlier analysis of a few hundred of the donors because counts were too low. In the study, approximately 150 TCR beta chains were listed as associated with cytomegalovirus. Presence/absence analyses assumed roughly uniform sequencing depth across donors, an assumption that may not hold. While some public TCRs were present in many individuals, most TCR sequences turned up only very rarely across donors. When HLA alleles, especially DR and DQ, strongly co-occurred, TCR associations were difficult to assign to individual alleles. In vitro tests confirmed that a few of the cytomegalovirus-associated TCR beta chains recognize cytomegalovirus antigens. A later analysis found that TCR association rates varied across HLA loci, with DRB1 alleles showing the most associated TCRs and HLA-C alleles the fewest. A cluster of highly shared sequence variants was judged likely to be a technical artifact of the sequencing pipeline. In a later analysis, several top co-occurrence clusters were reported to appear linked to parvovirus B19, influenza, CMV and Epstein-Barr virus. In an earlier analysis of roughly 560 of the donors, most TCR beta V segments were observed in productive rearrangements about 87% or about 30% of the time, broadly matching IMGT annotations. According to a later genetic analysis, donors in an Asian-associated ancestry cluster had fewer N-insertions in productive TCRs than the approximately 670-donor mean. A later analysis found that HLA-associated TCR beta chains were more clonally expanded and had lower generation probabilities than equally common non-associated chains. Linkage disequilibrium might explain the correlated functional status among segregating V segments, but an unknown experimental factor could not be ruled out. The authors suggested that the approach could potentially be extended to other disease states and immunological phenotypes. Some IMGT-functional V segments, including TRBV6-2 and TRBV6-3, could not be distinguished by the 87-base-pair reads and were therefore excluded. Because HLA typing was missing for some donors at each locus, association tests included only the typed subset. The classifier was reported to diagnose cytomegalovirus status with high specificity and sensitivity in both the original and validation cohorts. In a later analysis, most CMV-associated TCR beta chains were found to appear HLA-restricted, with HLA associations seemingly driven largely by CMV exposure.

Libraries were constructed by the immunoSEQ multiplex PCR assay. For the multiplex PCR, a mixture combining 60 forward primers for TCR Vbeta segments and 13 reverse primers for TCR Jbeta segments was used. A multiplex PCR assay on genomic DNA amplified the CDR3 region of rearranged TCR beta genes. The amplified TCR beta libraries were sequenced on the Illumina HiSeq System as 87-base-pair reads. The source study handled its data this way. In a later analysis, tens of millions of unique TCR beta chains were counted across the 666 repertoires, and roughly 11 million of these chains were shared by at least two donors. To remove PCR and sequencing errors, raw reads were error-corrected and collapsed into unique sequences using a nearest-neighbor algorithm that merged closely related sequences. V, D and J gene segments were assigned by aligning CDR3 sequences to IMGT reference sequences. For a sequence to be retained, at least a six-nucleotide match to both a V gene segment and a J gene segment was required. Rearrangements were called productive when the CDR3 lacked stop codons and stayed in frame with V and J; all others were non-productive. Following IMGT convention, CDR3 was defined as the stretch from the second conserved V-encoded cysteine to the conserved J-encoded phenylalanine. In an earlier analysis of 500 to 650 of the donors, sequences lacking an unambiguous match to a single V gene segment were excluded. An earlier analysis of several hundred of the donors called V segments functional above 56.7% productive rearrangements and segregating when the between-donor standard deviation exceeded 5%. A statistical classification framework was built for diagnosing cytomegalovirus status from the catalog of TCR beta chain sequences. In a later analysis, TCR nucleotide sequences were compared against IMGT/GENE-DB human TR gene sequences so that V and J genes could be assigned. Using the TCRdist pipeline, a later analysis assigned CDR3 sequences along with most-parsimonious VDJ recombination scenarios. In a later analysis, each TCR beta chain was defined by its CDR3 amino acid sequence together with its V-gene family, and reads lacking a unique V-gene family were excluded. To address suspected cross-contamination and a sequencing artifact, a later analysis removed some 620 highly shared, low-generation-probability nucleotide sequences. In a later analysis, a clonal expansion index for each public chain was calculated from normalized within-repertoire ranks of inferred template counts. In a later analysis, generation probabilities were computed with a VDJ recombination model fitted to out-of-frame rearrangements, and the resulting probabilities were checked against IGoR. Hypergeometric tests were used in a later analysis to score TCR-TCR, TCR-HLA and TCR-CMV co-occurrence, with a repertoire-size bias correction applied to the TCR pairs. A later analysis estimated false discovery rates by permuting HLA or CMV assignments 20 times. In a later analysis, co-occurring TCRs were grouped with DBSCAN, and TCRdist sequence similarity was added when clustering was performed within HLA-allele-positive subsets. For co-occurrence clustering, repertoires with fewer than 30,000 or more than 120,000 public chains were excluded, along with a handful of repertoires with anomalous nucleotide sharing. The immuneACCESS repertoire file appears here via TCRdb, limited to in-frame rearrangements. These files lack a portion of the clones; in checked studies, under half of the deficit traces to unresolved V genes, and the cause of the others is not known. From that table come the V and J calls and clone size; the DNA was used to work out D and trimming. Present in this sample are over 110,000 clones, 70% to 85% of which were seen just once. Of the sample, around 2.6% is held by the ten largest clones.

In total, roughly 670 healthy bone marrow donors made up the cohort. At the time of sampling, all cohort members were nominally healthy, though unrecorded immune exposures were likely present. The donor was CMV seronegative and was included in the group of 352 seronegative cohort members. Each donor provided a peripheral blood sample, and peripheral blood mononuclear cells were used for TCR beta sequencing. The Qiagen DNeasy Blood Extraction Kit was used to extract genomic DNA from the blood cell samples. The rearrangement combines TRBV7-3 with TRBJ2-1, with 8 junctional bases fitting TRBD2. The receptor was derived from a male donor in good health and CMV-seronegative. Input material: PBMCs. The DNA sequence reads TGTGCCAGCAGCTCGTACCCCTTTTTGGGACTAGATCCGTGGCGCAATGAGCAGTTCTTC. This is translated as CASSSYPFLGLDPWRNEQFF.